This T cell receptor beta chain was identified during a study of T cell repertoires in cytomegalovirus infection. Whole-study context: CMV epitopes that were recently identified and HLA-C-restricted were used alongside well-studied HLA-B-restricted ones. A matching HLA type, together with CMV infection, was signaled by public TCR beta signatures. Notes on the study in general: Within the response measured ex vivo, HLA-C-restricted CMV-specific TCR beta clonotypes were dominant. Accumulated public TCR beta family frequency recognized individuals carrying CMV together with the relevant HLA.

This CDR3 is 14 amino acids long. CDR1 MNHEY and CDR2 SVGAGI come from the germline V gene. V trimming: 5 bases; J trimming: 10 bases; junction bases outside the gene matches: 5. Using its own MiXCR run on the reads, TCRdb lists one record per CDR3 protein. The table lists 800,000 to 950,000 distinct CDR3 sequences, about 31% of them singletons. A remark on this clonotype: Its antigen is unidentified.

This clonotype was sampled from a human donor in good health (CMV status not recorded). Some clones in this sample may be carry-over from other donors' samples. The sample in question was cultured CD8+ T cells from PBMCs, obtained from culture after CMV antigen stimulation. The chain links TRBV6-5 to TRBJ1-6; TRBD1 matches 10 bases. The CDR3 spells CASSTGQGWSPLHF. In DNA form, the CDR3 reads TGTGCCAGCAGTACGGGACAGGGGTGGTCACCCCTCCACTTT.